This note documents a single T cell receptor beta chain sequence. Repertoires were generated with immunoSEQ multiplex PCR, while TCRdb's copy carries only in-frame clones and drops some. The data contain around 2.1 million clones, 85% to 95% of them singletons. These data belong to a study of shared clonotypes between healthy human individuals. Per the germline V gene, CDR1 is MNHNY and CDR2 is SVGAGI (reference sequence). Germline trimming cut 7 bases from V and 10 bases from J; bases unmatched to any gene: 5. The CDR3 loop spans 12 amino acids. The naive CD8 fraction comprised CD45RO-negative cells positively selected for CCR7 and excluded terminally differentiated effector memory CD45RA+ cells.

The V call is TRBV6-6, the J call TRBJ2-2; 8 nucleotides agree with TRBD2. The sample taken for sequencing was naive CD8+ T cells from PBMCs. The sequence came from a man aged 18 to 30 in good health. Some clones in this sample may be carry-over from other donors' samples. In DNA form, the CDR3 reads TGTGCCAGCACCGACGGGAGGGAGGAGCTGTTTTTT. Translating it yields CASTDGREELFF.